These T cell receptor beta chains were read from a single sample in a study of blood T cell repertoires in COVID-19. The repertoire was sequenced with immunoSEQ multiplex PCR; TCRdb's copy has only in-frame clones and lacks some. Seen here are tens of thousands of clones, 75% to 90% observed once, and the top ten hold 12%. The specimen sequenced was peripheral blood. These receptors were obtained from a human donor in a cohort sampled during active COVID-19. CDR3s include the opening cysteine and the closing phenylalanine or tryptophan. A D gene is named only where the DNA matches it firmly. Size is omitted from some rows. Given values are once, few, many or a class for expanded clones.

clone size	D gene	V gene	J gene	CDR3 protein	CDR3 DNA
-	-	TRBV18	TRBJ1-2	CASSPGTATYGYTF	TGTGCCAGCTCACCGGGGACTGCGACCTATGGCTACACCTTC
-	-	TRBV28	TRBJ2-1	CASSLSGTRLNEQFF	TGTGCCAGCAGTTTGTCCGGGACAAGGCTTAATGAGCAGTTCTTC
-	-	TRBV6-5	TRBJ1-1	CASRVDKNTEAFF	TGTGCCAGCAGGGTAGACAAGAACACTGAAGCTTTCTTT
-	TRBD2	TRBV16	TRBJ2-3	CASSLFRGRATDTQYF	TGTGCCAGCAGCCTCTTTCGCGGGAGAGCGACAGATACGCAGTATTTT
-	TRBD1	TRBV25-1	TRBJ2-2	CASQGVGNTGELFF	TGTGCCAGCCAGGGGGTAGGAAACACCGGGGAGCTGTTTTTT
-	-	TRBV12-5	TRBJ2-7	CASGLSLRSEQYF	TGTGCTAGTGGTTTGTCCTTGAGGTCCGAGCAGTACTTC
few	-	TRBV11-2	TRBJ1-2	CASSLGGYGGYTF	TGTGCCAGCAGCCTCGGAGGGTATGGGGGCTACACCTTC
-	-	TRBV6-5	TRBJ2-7	CASSYQPGQPYEQYF	TGTGCCAGCAGTTACCAACCCGGACAGCCCTACGAGCAGTACTTC
-	TRBD1	TRBV2	TRBJ2-3	CASTRSGQGTDTQYF	TGTGCCAGCACTAGGTCGGGACAGGGCACAGATACGCAGTATTTT
-	-	TRBV18	TRBJ2-5	CASSPRLGQETQYF	TGTGCCAGCTCACCACGACTCGGCCAAGAGACCCAGTACTTC
-	-	TRBV9	TRBJ2-2	CASSEFDGELFF	TGTGCCAGCAGTGAGTTCGACGGGGAGCTGTTTTTT
-	-	TRBV28	TRBJ2-2	CASSLGPNTGELFF	TGTGCCAGCAGTTTAGGGCCAAACACCGGGGAGCTGTTTTTT
-	TRBD1	TRBV30	TRBJ2-7	CAWSVNRGYEQYF	TGTGCCTGGAGTGTAAACAGGGGCTACGAGCAGTACTTC
-	-	TRBV2	TRBJ1-3	CASSYNGNTIYF	TGTGCCAGCAGTTACAATGGAAACACCATATATTTT
-	-	TRBV29-1	TRBJ2-1	CSVEATRPLSSYNEQFF	TGCAGCGTTGAGGCGACTAGACCCCTAAGCTCCTACAATGAGCAGTTCTTC
-	-	TRBV7-2	TRBJ2-1	CASSPQRGDEQFF	TGTGCCAGCAGCCCCCAAAGAGGTGATGAGCAGTTCTTC
-	TRBD1	TRBV2	TRBJ1-5	CASSYGQGRLSNQPQHF	TGTGCCAGCAGTTATGGACAGGGAAGGTTAAGCAATCAGCCCCAGCATTTT
-	-	TRBV5-6	TRBJ2-7	CASSVQGHEQYF	TGTGCCAGCAGCGTACAGGGCCACGAGCAGTACTTC
-	TRBD1	TRBV27	TRBJ1-5	CASSPPRQGYSNQPQHF	TGTGCCAGCAGCCCGCCTCGACAGGGCTATAGCAATCAGCCCCAGCATTTT
-	TRBD1	TRBV4-1	TRBJ1-2	CASTRTGDNYGYTF	TGCGCCAGCACCAGGACAGGGGATAACTATGGCTACACCTTC
-	TRBD1	TRBV5-1	TRBJ2-6	CASSLVPPTGTGANVLTF	TGCGCCAGCAGCTTGGTGCCCCCGACAGGGACTGGGGCCAACGTCCTGACTTTC
-	TRBD1	TRBV28	TRBJ1-6	CASSPDRGGSPLHF	TGTGCCAGCAGTCCTGACAGGGGTGGTTCACCCCTCCACTTT
-	-	TRBV5-1	TRBJ1-1	CASSLGVGANTEAFF	TGCGCCAGCAGCTTGGGGGTGGGAGCGAACACTGAAGCTTTCTTT
-	-	TRBV9	TRBJ1-6	CASSAEATGYSPLHF	TGTGCCAGCAGCGCAGAAGCCACAGGATATTCACCCCTCCACTTT
-	-	TRBV11-3	TRBJ2-5	CASSSGRRAQETQYF	TGTGCCAGCAGCTCGGGACGGAGGGCCCAAGAGACCCAGTACTTC